The rows below give T cell receptor beta chains drawn from one sample of a study of blood T cell repertoires in COVID-19. Sequencing was performed with immunoSEQ multiplex PCR; in TCRdb, only in-frame clones are kept and a portion is missing. Counted here are over 250,000 clones, around 89% occurring once; the ten biggest clones make up approximately 12%. Material: peripheral blood. All receptors derive from a woman aged 55 to 70 with acute or convalescent COVID-19. Each CDR3 is given with its conserved first and last residue. The order of the fields is D gene, J gene, V gene, clone size, CDR3 DNA, CDR3 protein. The D gene is left open where the match is weak. Where a row states a size, it is once, few, many or the class of an expanded clone; other rows omit it.

TRBD2,TRBJ2-1,TRBV5-1,.,TGCGCCAGCAGACTAAGACTAGCGGGTATATCCAATGAGCAGTTCTTC,CASRLRLAGISNEQFF
.,TRBJ2-3,TRBV7-2,.,TGTGCCAGCAGCCCTAGAATGAGCACAGATACGCAGTATTTT,CASSPRMSTDTQYF
.,TRBJ2-5,TRBV4-2,.,TGTGCCAGCAGCCAAGACGGACAGAACCAAGAGACCCAGTACTTC,CASSQDGQNQETQYF
.,TRBJ2-7,TRBV11-2,.,TGTGCCAGCAGCTTAGACCTGGGAGACCCCTACGAGCAGTACTTC,CASSLDLGDPYEQYF
.,TRBJ2-5,TRBV28,.,TGTGCCAGCTTTTCGCAGGGGACCAGGGGAGAGACCCAGTACTTC,CASFSQGTRGETQYF
.,TRBJ1-2,TRBV6-2/TRBV6-3,.,TGTGCCAGCAGTTACTCGATCGTACGGCGGGGGAACTATGGCTACACCTTC,CASSYSIVRRGNYGYTF
.,TRBJ1-1,TRBV10-3,.,TGTGCCATCATCCACGACCGAGGGAACACTGAAGCTTTCTTT,CAIIHDRGNTEAFF
.,TRBJ2-1,TRBV21-1,.,TGTGCCAGCAGGGACGTGGGAGACAATGAGCAGTTCTTC,CASRDVGDNEQFF
TRBD1,TRBJ2-7,TRBV19,.,TGTGCCAGTAGTCCTCGGGGGGACAGGGGCTACGAGCAGTACTTC,CASSPRGDRGYEQYF
TRBD1,TRBJ1-6,TRBV28,.,TGTGCCAGCACCCCCCCAGGGGGTAATTCACCCCTCCACTTT,CASTPPGGNSPLHF
TRBD1,TRBJ1-6,TRBV6-2/TRBV6-3,.,TGTGCCAGCAGTTACTCCCGGACAGGGGTCTATAATTCACCCCTCCACTTT,CASSYSRTGVYNSPLHF
TRBD1,TRBJ2-3,TRBV28,.,TGTGCCAGCAAAAGACAGGGAACTTTATTGAGCACAGATACGCAGTATTTT,CASKRQGTLLSTDTQYF
TRBD2,TRBJ2-5,TRBV27,.,TGTGCCAGCAGTCCAAGGACTAGCGGGGGGGCTATGGGAGAGACCCAGTACTTC,CASSPRTSGGAMGETQYF
.,TRBJ1-1,TRBV5-1,.,TGCGCCAGCAGCCCCGGGGTGAACACTGAAGCTTTCTTT,CASSPGVNTEAFF
TRBD1,TRBJ1-2,TRBV9,.,TGTGCCAGCAGCCTTGGAGGGACAGAGGTTGATTATGGCTACACCTTC,CASSLGGTEVDYGYTF
.,TRBJ2-3,TRBV27,.,TGTGCCAGCAGTTTCTTATCCACAGATACGCAGTATTTT,CASSFLSTDTQYF
.,TRBJ1-4,TRBV27,.,TGTGCCAGCAGATGGGCAGGTAGTGAAAAACTGTTTTTT,CASRWAGSEKLFF
.,TRBJ1-5,TRBV6-2/TRBV6-3,.,TGTGCCAGCAGTTACTCTCCACAGGCTAGTCAGCCCCAGCATTTT,CASSYSPQASQPQHF
.,TRBJ2-7,TRBV7-6,.,TGTGCCAGCAGCTTAGAGGTGTCGGCGGGCGGCCCCTACGAGCAGTACTTC,CASSLEVSAGGPYEQYF
TRBD2,TRBJ2-1,TRBV5-6,.,TGTGCCAGCAGCTTGGCCGTGGGGAGGGGTGAGCAGTTCTTC,CASSLAVGRGEQFF
.,TRBJ2-2,TRBV19,.,TGTGCCAGTAGCTCGGGCAGGGGTGGCACCGGGGAGCTGTTTTTT,CASSSGRGGTGELFF
TRBD1,TRBJ1-4,TRBV28,.,TGTGCCAGCAGTTCAGGGGGCTCTAATGAAAAACTGTTTTTT,CASSSGGSNEKLFF
TRBD1,TRBJ2-3,TRBV24-1,.,TGTGCCACCAGTGATTTGACAAGGGGGCTGGGCACAGATACGCAGTATTTT,CATSDLTRGLGTDTQYF
TRBD1,TRBJ2-1,TRBV6-2/TRBV6-3,.,TGTGCCAGCAGTTACACCGGGACAGGGGTCCACAATGAGCAGTTCTTC,CASSYTGTGVHNEQFF
.,TRBJ2-7,TRBV11-3,.,TGTGCCAGCAGCTTAGATGGTCAGGGAGGCTACGAGCAGTACTTC,CASSLDGQGGYEQYF
.,TRBJ1-1,TRBV6-5,.,TGTGCCAGCAGTTCCCCTATGAACACTGAAGCTTTCTTT,CASSSPMNTEAFF
TRBD1,TRBJ2-7,TRBV14,.,TGTGCCAGTTCCCGGACAGGGGATAGCTACGAGCAGTACTTC,CASSRTGDSYEQYF
TRBD1,TRBJ1-5,TRBV6-2/TRBV6-3,.,TGTGCCAGCAGTAGACCAGGGGGCTCGGGCAATCAGCCCCAGCATTTT,CASSRPGGSGNQPQHF
.,TRBJ1-2,TRBV9,.,TGTGCCAGCAGCGAGCCCCTCGGGTCAGAGGTTCCCTATGGCTACACCTTC,CASSEPLGSEVPYGYTF
TRBD2,TRBJ2-1,TRBV5-8,.,TGTGCCAGCAGCTTGGTTTCTAGCGGGAGTCACAATGAGCAGTTCTTC,CASSLVSSGSHNEQFF
TRBD1,TRBJ1-6,TRBV5-1,.,TGCGCCAGCAGCTCCCGGGACAGCAATTCACCCCTCCACTTT,CASSSRDSNSPLHF
TRBD1,TRBJ1-2,TRBV2,.,TGTGCCAGCAGTGAAGGACAGGGAGGCTATGGCTACACCTTC,CASSEGQGGYGYTF
TRBD2,TRBJ2-1,TRBV7-9,.,TGTGCCAGCAGCCACACGTGGGAGGGATCCGGCTACAATGAGCAGTTCTTC,CASSHTWEGSGYNEQFF
.,TRBJ1-1,TRBV6-2/TRBV6-3,.,TGTGCCAGCAGTTACCCCGGAGGGGGGGTGGGAGCTTTCTTT,CASSYPGGGVGAFF
TRBD1,TRBJ2-6,TRBV5-6,.,TGTGCCAGCAGCTTGTTAGGGACAGGGGTAGCTGGGGCCAACGTCCTGACTTTC,CASSLLGTGVAGANVLTF
.,TRBJ1-1,TRBV6-5,.,TGTGCCAGCAGTTACCCGGGATGGGGGAACACTGAAGCTTTCTTT,CASSYPGWGNTEAFF
.,TRBJ2-7,TRBV4-1,.,TGCGCCAGCAGCCACGGGCGGGGCCCCTACGAGCAGTACTTC,CASSHGRGPYEQYF
TRBD2,TRBJ2-2,TRBV28,.,TGTGCCAGCAGTCCTCAATTCTCAGCGGGAGGGCCCTTTGAAACCGGGGAGCTGTTTTTT,CASSPQFSAGGPFETGELFF
.,TRBJ1-5,TRBV28,.,TGTGCCAGCAGCCATAGCAATCAGCCCCAGCATTTT,CASSHSNQPQHF
.,TRBJ1-3,TRBV5-1,.,TGCGCCAGCAGCTTGGTCGGCTCTGGAAACACCATATATTTT,CASSLVGSGNTIYF
TRBD1,TRBJ2-7,TRBV19,.,TGTGCCAGTAGTGTCGGACAGGGGGCGGTCTACGAGCAGTACTTC,CASSVGQGAVYEQYF
.,TRBJ1-1,TRBV6-5,once,TGTGCCAGCAGTTACTCGACTGGGGGGATGAACACTGAAGCTTTCTTT,CASSYSTGGMNTEAFF
TRBD1,TRBJ2-2,TRBV4-3,.,TGCGCCAGCAGCCAACAGGGGGCACGGTCCGGGGAGCTGTTTTTT,CASSQQGARSGELFF
.,TRBJ1-1,TRBV27,.,TGTGCCAGCAGTCCCCAGGGGCGGCCGCTGGGTGAAGCTTTCTTT,CASSPQGRPLGEAFF
.,TRBJ2-7,TRBV5-4,once,TGTGCCAGCAGCTTGGCAGGGGTGGTGAACGAGCAGTACTTC,CASSLAGVVNEQYF
.,TRBJ2-5,TRBV11-3,.,TGTGCCAGCAGCTTAGCACACCCCGAAGAGACCCAGTACTTC,CASSLAHPEETQYF
TRBD1,TRBJ1-3,TRBV27,once,TGTGCCAGCACCCGAACAGGGGGCTCTGGAAACACCATATATTTT,CASTRTGGSGNTIYF
.,TRBJ2-1,TRBV4-2,.,TGTGCCAGCAGCCAAGATCTACGGGGGAGCTCCTACAATGAGCAGTTCTTC,CASSQDLRGSSYNEQFF
.,TRBJ1-3,TRBV19,.,TGTGCCAGTAGCGGTTGGAGCTCTGGAAACACCATATATTTT,CASSGWSSGNTIYF
.,TRBJ1-5,TRBV24-1,.,TGTGCCACCTCGGGCAGGGGTTCGGGCAATCAGCCCCAGCATTTT,CATSGRGSGNQPQHF
TRBD1,TRBJ1-5,TRBV28,.,TGTGCCAGCAGTGCCGGGACAGGGATCAATCAGCCCCAGCATTTT,CASSAGTGINQPQHF
.,TRBJ1-1,TRBV7-2,.,TGTGCCAGCAGCTCCCAGCCCGGACAGAATGAAGCTTTCTTT,CASSSQPGQNEAFF
.,TRBJ2-7,TRBV6-5,.,TGTGCCAGCAGGGGAGGCAGCTCCTACGAGCAGTACTTC,CASRGGSSYEQYF
.,TRBJ2-2,TRBV6-5,once,TGTGCCAGCAGCTCGAACACCGGGGAGCTGTTTTTT,CASSSNTGELFF
TRBD1,TRBJ1-4,TRBV7-2,.,TGTGCCAGCAGCCGGGACAGGGGTGGGGAAAAACTGTTTTTT,CASSRDRGGEKLFF